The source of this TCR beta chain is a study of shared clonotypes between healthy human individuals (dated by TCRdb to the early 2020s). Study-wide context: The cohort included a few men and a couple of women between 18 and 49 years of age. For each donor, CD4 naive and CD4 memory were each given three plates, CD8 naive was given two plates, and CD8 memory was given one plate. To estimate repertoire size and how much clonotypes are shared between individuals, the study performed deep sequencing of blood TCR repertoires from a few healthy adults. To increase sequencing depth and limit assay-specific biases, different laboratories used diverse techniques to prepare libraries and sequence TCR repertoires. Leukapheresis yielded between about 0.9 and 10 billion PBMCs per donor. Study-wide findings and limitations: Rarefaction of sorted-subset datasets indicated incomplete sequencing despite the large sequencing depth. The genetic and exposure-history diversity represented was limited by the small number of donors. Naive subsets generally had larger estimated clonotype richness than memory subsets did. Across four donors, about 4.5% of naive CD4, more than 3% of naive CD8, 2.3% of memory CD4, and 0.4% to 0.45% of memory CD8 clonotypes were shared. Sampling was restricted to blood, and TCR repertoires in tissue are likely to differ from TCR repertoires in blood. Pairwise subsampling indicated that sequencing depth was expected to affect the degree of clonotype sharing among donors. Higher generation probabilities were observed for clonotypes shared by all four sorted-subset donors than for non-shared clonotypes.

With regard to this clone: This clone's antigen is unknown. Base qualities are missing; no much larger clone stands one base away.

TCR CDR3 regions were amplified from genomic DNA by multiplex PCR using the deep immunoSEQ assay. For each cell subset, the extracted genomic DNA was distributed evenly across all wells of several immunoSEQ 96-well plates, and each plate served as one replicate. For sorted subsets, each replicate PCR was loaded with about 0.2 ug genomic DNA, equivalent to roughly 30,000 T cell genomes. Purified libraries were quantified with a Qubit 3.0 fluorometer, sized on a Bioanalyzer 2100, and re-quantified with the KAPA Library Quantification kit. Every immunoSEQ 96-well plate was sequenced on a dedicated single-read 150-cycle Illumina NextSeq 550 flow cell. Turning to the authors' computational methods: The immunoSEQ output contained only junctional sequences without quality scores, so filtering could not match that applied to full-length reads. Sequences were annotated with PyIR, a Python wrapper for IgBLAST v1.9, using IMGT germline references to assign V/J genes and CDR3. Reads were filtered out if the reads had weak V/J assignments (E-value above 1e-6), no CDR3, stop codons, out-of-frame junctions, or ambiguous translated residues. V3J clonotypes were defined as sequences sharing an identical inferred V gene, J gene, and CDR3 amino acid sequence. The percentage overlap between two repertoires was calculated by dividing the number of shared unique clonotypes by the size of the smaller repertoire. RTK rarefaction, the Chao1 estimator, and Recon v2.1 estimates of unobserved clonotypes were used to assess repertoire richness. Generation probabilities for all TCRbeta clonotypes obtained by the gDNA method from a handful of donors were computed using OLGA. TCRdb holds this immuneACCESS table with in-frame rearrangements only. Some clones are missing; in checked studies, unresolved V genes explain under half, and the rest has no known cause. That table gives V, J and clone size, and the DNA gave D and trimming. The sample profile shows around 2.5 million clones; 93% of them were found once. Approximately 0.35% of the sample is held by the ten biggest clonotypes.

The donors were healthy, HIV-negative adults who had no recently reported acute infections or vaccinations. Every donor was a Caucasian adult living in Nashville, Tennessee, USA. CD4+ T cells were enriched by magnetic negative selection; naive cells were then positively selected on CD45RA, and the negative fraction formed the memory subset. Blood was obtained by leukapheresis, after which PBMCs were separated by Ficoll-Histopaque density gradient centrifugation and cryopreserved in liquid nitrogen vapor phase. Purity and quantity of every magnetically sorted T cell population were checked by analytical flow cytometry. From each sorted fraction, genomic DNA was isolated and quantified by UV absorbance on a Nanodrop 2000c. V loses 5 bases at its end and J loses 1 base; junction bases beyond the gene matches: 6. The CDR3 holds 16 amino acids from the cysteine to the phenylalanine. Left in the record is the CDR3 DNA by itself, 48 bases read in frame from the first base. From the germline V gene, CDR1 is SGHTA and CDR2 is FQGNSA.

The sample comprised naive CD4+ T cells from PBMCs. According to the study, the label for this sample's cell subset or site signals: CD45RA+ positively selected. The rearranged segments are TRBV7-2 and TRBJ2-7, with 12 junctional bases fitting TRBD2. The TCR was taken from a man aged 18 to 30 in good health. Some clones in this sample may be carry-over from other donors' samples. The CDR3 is CASSRRTSGISYEQYF. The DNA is TGTGCCAGCAGCCGGAGGACTAGCGGGATTTCCTACGAGCAGTACTTC. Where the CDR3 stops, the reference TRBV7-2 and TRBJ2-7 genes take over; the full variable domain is GAGVSQSPSNKVTEKGKDVELRCDPISGHTALYWYRQSLGQGLEFLIYFQGNSAPDKSGLPSDRFSAERTGGSVSTLTIQRTQQEDSAVYLCASSRRTSGISYEQYFGPGTRLTVT.